Described below is a single T cell receptor (beta chain) sequence and its context. This specimen belongs to a study of T cells in localized non-small cell lung cancer. TCRdb's table, derived via immunoSEQ multiplex PCR, lists solely in-frame clones and lacks some. This sample has 25,000 to 35,000 clones, with approximately 90% found just once. The input for sequencing was peripheral blood, taken before any cancer treatment. This receptor was identified in a woman aged 40 to 75 with stage I lung adenocarcinoma.

The CDR3: CASSIDVYNEQFF. In DNA form, the CDR3 reads TGTGCCAGCAGCATCGACGTCTACAATGAGCAGTTCTTC. This chain uses TRBV7-6 with TRBJ2-1, with no clear D. This CDR3 contains 13 residues. The germline V gene has CDR1 SGHVS and CDR2 FNYEAQ. V was clipped by 5 bases and J by 3 bases, with 8 bases between them.